Listed below are T cell receptor beta chains from one sample, sequenced in a study of cytomegalovirus exposure and HLA in healthy donors. TCRdb's copy holds only in-frame clones and misses some; the assay was immunoSEQ multiplex PCR. The table shows about 120,000 clones, with 63% occurring only once. The source material was PBMCs. The receptors come from a man between 40 and 49 years old in good health and CMV-seropositive. The CDR3 runs from the conserved cysteine through the conserved F or W. Fields, in order: J gene, clone size, D gene, V gene, CDR3 protein, CDR3 DNA. D genes are given only for firm matches. Expanded clones are given a class, and other clones once, few, many or no size at all.

>TRBJ2-5|few|NA|TRBV5-1
CASREGTEETQYF
TGCGCCAGCCGAGAGGGGACTGAGGAGACCCAGTACTTC
>TRBJ1-6|few|TRBD1|TRBV6-5
CASSYSRTGEDSPLHF
TGTGCCAGCAGTTACTCCCGGACAGGGGAGGACTCACCCCTCCACTTT
>TRBJ2-2|NA|TRBD1|TRBV19
CASSETGTGAGELFF
TGTGCCAGTAGCGAAACCGGGACAGGGGCCGGGGAGCTGTTTTTT
>TRBJ2-5|NA|TRBD1|TRBV28
CASSFGQARETQYF
TGTGCCAGCAGTTTTGGACAGGCCCGAGAGACCCAGTACTTC
>TRBJ1-2|NA|NA|TRBV4-1
CASSQDFLGFYGYTF
TGCGCCAGCAGCCAAGATTTCCTCGGTTTCTATGGCTACACCTTC
>TRBJ2-7|NA|NA|TRBV19
CASSPRPSSYEQYF
TGTGCCAGTAGTCCCCGCCCGAGCTCCTACGAGCAGTACTTC
>TRBJ1-4|once|TRBD1|TRBV30
CAWSVQGGREKLFF
TGTGCCTGGAGTGTACAGGGGGGGCGGGAAAAACTGTTTTTT
>TRBJ1-5|NA|NA|TRBV30
CAWSTRGWGNQPQHF
TGTGCCTGGAGTACCCGGGGATGGGGCAATCAGCCCCAGCATTTT
>TRBJ1-2|few|NA|TRBV29-1
CSESRAQGNNYGYTF
TGCAGCGAATCCAGGGCACAGGGCAATAACTATGGCTACACCTTC
>TRBJ1-4|NA|NA|TRBV27
CASSLAGRLATNEKLFF
TGTGCCAGCAGTTTAGCGGGCAGGCTGGCAACTAATGAAAAACTGTTTTTT
>TRBJ1-1|NA|TRBD1|TRBV29-1
CSVTGTGALYPEAFF
TGCAGCGTCACAGGGACAGGGGCGCTTTACCCTGAAGCTTTCTTT
>TRBJ2-7|NA|NA|TRBV28
CASSLGGHYEQYF
TGTGCCAGCAGTTTGGGGGGGCACTACGAGCAGTACTTC
>TRBJ1-4|NA|NA|TRBV27
CASSLAGSGEKLFF
TGTGCCAGCAGTTTAGCGGGTAGTGGGGAAAAACTGTTTTTT
>TRBJ1-4|NA|TRBD1|TRBV28
CASSLPGQATNEKLFF
TGTGCCAGCAGTTTACCCGGACAGGCAACTAATGAAAAACTGTTTTTT
>TRBJ1-6|NA|NA|TRBV9
CASSGQGNGNSPLHF
TGTGCCAGCAGCGGGCAAGGCAACGGGAATTCACCCCTCCACTTT
>TRBJ2-7|NA|TRBD2|TRBV10-3
CASAPTGTRGTKQYF
TGTGCCAGCGCACCGACCGGGACTAGGGGGACGAAGCAGTACTTC
>TRBJ1-1|few|NA|TRBV6-5
CASSHGHEAFF
TGTGCCAGCAGTCACGGACATGAAGCTTTCTTT
>TRBJ1-5|NA|NA|TRBV7-8
CASSLMNRELNQPQHF
TGTGCCAGCAGCTTAATGAACAGGGAACTTAATCAGCCCCAGCATTTT
>TRBJ2-7|few|TRBD2|TRBV28
CATLASSGRAVVHEQYF
TGTGCCACCCTGGCGTCTAGCGGGAGGGCCGTGGTCCACGAGCAGTACTTC
>TRBJ1-4|NA|NA|TRBV30
CAWSGYPGEKLFF
TGTGCCTGGAGTGGCTACCCGGGTGAAAAACTGTTTTTT
>TRBJ2-5|NA|TRBD1|TRBV2
CASGINGQGGETQYF
TGTGCCAGCGGCATCAACGGACAGGGGGGAGAGACCCAGTACTTC
>TRBJ1-1|NA|TRBD1|TRBV5-4
CASSFDRVNTEAFF
TGTGCCAGCAGCTTTGACAGGGTGAACACTGAAGCTTTCTTT
>TRBJ2-1|NA|NA|TRBV5-1
CASSLDRPYNEQFF
TGCGCCAGCAGCCTGGACAGACCTTACAATGAGCAGTTCTTC
>TRBJ2-7|NA|NA|TRBV29-1
CSVEFEGRYEQYF
TGCAGCGTTGAATTCGAGGGAAGATACGAGCAGTACTTC
>TRBJ2-3|NA|TRBD2|TRBV10-3
CAISGAGTSENTQYF
TGTGCCATCAGTGGGGCCGGGACTAGCGAAAATACGCAGTATTTT
>TRBJ1-2|NA|NA|TRBV16
CASSQSRPGGYGYTF
TGTGCCAGCAGCCAATCTAGGCCAGGAGGGTATGGCTACACCTTC
>TRBJ2-1|NA|TRBD2|TRBV6-1
CASSEGGSSGGSYNEQFF
TGTGCCAGCAGTGAAGGAGGGTCTAGCGGGGGCTCCTACAATGAGCAGTTCTTC
>TRBJ1-5|few|NA|TRBV27
CASSQDGIEQPQHF
TGTGCCAGCAGCCAGGACGGGATCGAACAGCCCCAGCATTTT
>TRBJ1-2|few|TRBD1|TRBV6-5
CASSYSTRDSYGYTF
TGTGCCAGCAGTTACTCGACGAGGGACAGCTATGGCTACACCTTC
>TRBJ1-1|NA|NA|TRBV28
CASSKILEGAFF
TGTGCCAGCAGCAAGATACTGGAGGGAGCTTTCTTT
>TRBJ1-5|NA|NA|TRBV9
CASSAEGSWGQPQHF
TGTGCCAGCAGCGCTGAGGGATCGTGGGGTCAGCCCCAGCATTTT
>TRBJ1-5|NA|TRBD1|TRBV7-3
CASSLTGNQPQHF
TGTGCCAGCAGCCTGACAGGGAATCAGCCCCAGCATTTT
>TRBJ2-1|few|TRBD1|TRBV6-6
CASSAGGNEQFF
TGTGCCAGCAGTGCAGGGGGAAATGAGCAGTTCTTC
>TRBJ2-1|NA|NA|TRBV11-2
CASSSIGLYNEQFF
TGTGCCAGCAGCTCCATCGGACTGTACAATGAGCAGTTCTTC
>TRBJ2-3|NA|NA|TRBV11-2
CASSPRTGFTDTQYF
TGTGCCAGCAGCCCAAGAACAGGGTTTACAGATACGCAGTATTTT
>TRBJ2-3|NA|TRBD1|TRBV9
CASSEPQGALSTDTQYF
TGTGCCAGCAGCGAGCCCCAGGGGGCCTTGAGCACAGATACGCAGTATTTT
>TRBJ1-5|NA|TRBD1|TRBV7-6
CASSPHGTGGESQPQHF
TGTGCCAGCAGCCCGCACGGGACAGGGGGCGAGAGTCAGCCCCAGCATTTT
>TRBJ2-1|NA|TRBD2|TRBV30
CAWRGLAGYNEQFF
TGTGCCTGGCGGGGACTAGCGGGATACAATGAGCAGTTCTTC
>TRBJ2-7|NA|TRBD1|TRBV7-9
CASSSDRGSYEQYF
TGTGCCAGCAGCTCGGACAGGGGATCCTACGAGCAGTACTTC
>TRBJ2-3|NA|NA|TRBV5-6
CASSLRAGQADTQYF
TGTGCCAGCAGCTTGCGGGCAGGGCAAGCGGATACGCAGTATTTT
>TRBJ1-5|few|TRBD1|TRBV6-6
CASNNRGSNQPQHF
TGTGCCAGCAACAACAGGGGTAGCAATCAGCCCCAGCATTTT
>TRBJ2-1|few|NA|TRBV6-6
CASSYSNSAGQFF
TGTGCCAGCAGTTACTCGAATTCAGCAGGCCAGTTCTTC
>TRBJ1-2|NA|NA|TRBV7-9
CASSLEGNYGYTF
TGTGCCAGCAGCTTAGAGGGGAACTATGGCTACACCTTC
>TRBJ1-5|NA|NA|TRBV7-9
CASGLSNQPQHF
TGTGCCAGCGGCCTTAGCAATCAGCCCCAGCATTTT
>TRBJ2-3|NA|TRBD2|TRBV11-2
CASSLVAGTDTQYF
TGTGCCAGCAGCTTAGTAGCGGGGACAGATACGCAGTATTTT
>TRBJ2-1|NA|TRBD2|TRBV9
CASSVGAASGYDEQFF
TGTGCCAGCAGCGTAGGGGCGGCTAGCGGGTACGATGAGCAGTTCTTC
>TRBJ2-7|NA|NA|TRBV10-3
CAISDGYEQYF
TGTGCCATCAGTGACGGTTACGAGCAGTACTTC
>TRBJ2-3|NA|NA|TRBV7-7
CASSPRVAGSLTDTQYF
TGTGCCAGCAGTCCTAGGGTTGCGGGGAGCCTCACAGATACGCAGTATTTT
>TRBJ1-3|NA|NA|TRBV27
CASSLTGTIGNTIYF
TGTGCCAGCAGCCTCACGGGGACTATCGGAAACACCATATATTTT
>TRBJ1-2|once|NA|TRBV6-4
CASSDGGGYGYTF
TGTGCCAGCAGTGATGGCGGCGGCTATGGCTACACCTTC
>TRBJ2-7|NA|TRBD2|TRBV19
CASSAPSGSSYEQYF
TGTGCCAGTAGTGCACCTAGCGGCAGCTCCTACGAGCAGTACTTC
>TRBJ2-2|NA|TRBD1|TRBV28
CASSPRWDRGKANTGELFF
TGTGCCAGCAGCCCGCGGTGGGACAGGGGGAAAGCGAACACCGGGGAGCTGTTTTTT